This paragraph covers one T cell receptor beta chain sequence. What it binds is not known. It was second doses at about 4 or about 12 weeks that were pooled. The V segment lost 4 bases and the J segment 5 bases; nucleotides outside the gene matches: 4. The CDR3 contains 14 residues. From germline, CDR1 is LGHNA and CDR2 YNFKEQ. The source of the sample is a study of T cell responses to AZD1222 COVID-19 vaccine. The assay was immunoSEQ multiplex PCR, and TCRdb's table has in-frame clones only and misses some. The sample holds 100,000 to 150,000 clones, about 79% seen once. Study outcomes and limitations: Repertoires in all cases were sampled only once the peak T cell response had passed.

Sequenced material: peripheral blood, taken 28 days after the second AZD1222 dose. The clonotype was recovered from an adult who received the AZD1222 COVID-19 vaccine. The rearrangement uses TRBV4-2 and TRBJ2-1, with 8 positions matching TRBD2. The CDR3 nucleotides are TGTGCCAGCAGCCTTAGCGGGGCTGACAATGAGCAGTTCTTC. Residues: CASSLSGADNEQFF.